This TCR beta chain derives from a study of shared clonotypes between healthy human individuals. The CDR3 runs 16 residues. Trimming took 0 bases from V and 2 from J, leaving 8 bases between them. In germline, CDR1 is LGHNA, CDR2 YNFKEQ. Method: immunoSEQ multiplex PCR; TCRdb's copy keeps in-frame clones and lacks some. The data show about 1 million clones, around 76% seen once. This receptor was identified in a man aged 18 to 35 in good health. The specimen sequenced was memory CD4+ T cells sorted from blood. The subset: CD45RA-negative fraction. The chain links TRBV4-2 to TRBJ2-6, with unresolved D. DNA for the CDR3: TGTGCCAGCAGCCAAGATCAAGGTGCTGGGGCCAACGTCCTGACTTTC. Translating gives CASSQDQGAGANVLTF.